This TCR beta chain was documented in a study of cytomegalovirus exposure and HLA in healthy donors. Sequencing used immunoSEQ multiplex PCR; TCRdb keeps in-frame clones, though not all of them. The repertoire holds 150,000 to 200,000 clones, with 84% as singletons. This clone was seen many times. V lost 1 base and J lost 2, with 7 bases in between. This CDR3 spans 14 amino acids. From germline, CDR1 is SGHDN and CDR2 FVKESK. This chain uses TRBV14 with TRBJ2-3, with D unclear. The receptor was isolated from a man aged 30-40 years in good health and CMV-seropositive. The sample comprised PBMCs. As DNA, the CDR3 is TGTGCCAGCAGCCAAGGACTTCTCACAGATACGCAGTATTTT. This encodes CASSQGLLTDTQYF.